The 6 T cell receptor beta chains reported below all come from one sample, sequenced in a study of T cells after yellow fever vaccination. Using its own MiXCR run on the 5' RACE reads, TCRdb lists one record per CDR3 protein. The data contain about 320,000 distinct CDR3 sequences, around 4.5% of them singletons. The input for sequencing was PBMCs, taken 15 days after the yellow fever booster vaccination. The source is a young man who received the YFV17D yellow fever vaccine.

The table lists this clonotype with many counts. The gene calls are TRBV7-2 and TRBJ1-2, with 8 bases matching TRBD1. With V trimmed by 5 bases and J by 7 bases, 6 bases remained unmatched. CDR3 length: 13 amino acids. In germline, CDR1 is SGHTA, CDR2 FQGNSA. In DNA form, the CDR3 reads TGTGCCAGCAGCCGAGGACAGGGAGGTGGCTACACCTTC. It codes for CASSRGQGGGYTF.

This clonotype was picked up many times. The gene calls are TRBV7-9 and TRBJ1-5; D unresolved. From germline, CDR1 is SEHNR and CDR2 FQNEAQ (reference sequence). This CDR3 is 13 amino acids long. With 4 bases removed from V and 6 bases from J, the gap between germline ends came to 10 bases. CDR3 sequence: CASSSIVGQPQHF. CDR3 DNA sequence: TGTGCCAGCAGCTCTATCGTGGGTCAGCCCCAGCATTTT.

The V gene is TRBV6-5, the J gene TRBJ2-2; D may be TRBD1 (6 bases). Trimming shortened V by 0 bases and J by 1 base, and 15 bases separated the two germline ends. This CDR3 is built from 18 residues. Per the germline V gene, CDR1 is MNHEY and CDR2 is SVGAGI. The CDR3 nucleotides are TGTGCCAGCAGTTACTCGAAGTGGGACACGGAGAACACCGGGGAGCTGTTTTTT. Translating it yields CASSYSKWDTENTGELFF.

This clonotype showed up just a few times. The gene calls are TRBV4-3 and TRBJ2-1; no reliable D call. Trimming took 1 base from V and 2 from J, leaving 3 bases between them. CDR1 is LGHNA and CDR2 is YSLEER in the germline V gene. The CDR3 spans 13 residues. The chain's CDR3 is CASSQATYNEQFF. CDR3 DNA: TGCGCCAGCAGCCAAGCTACCTACAATGAGCAGTTCTTC.

The sample holds many counts of this clonotype. The J gene is TRBJ2-7, the V gene TRBV6-5, with D perhaps assigned TRBD1 or TRBD2 (5 bases each). CDR1 and CDR2 (germline): MNHEY, SVGAGI. The CDR3 sequence is 11 residues long. V was clipped by 6 bases and J by 8 bases, with 11 bases between them. The CDR3 reads CASRSGTQQYF. The CDR3 nucleotides read TGTGCCAGCAGGTCAGGGACGCAGCAGTACTTC.

The chain links TRBV12-3 or TRBV12-4 to TRBJ2-1; D is ambiguous. The V end was cut by 4 bases, the J end by 0 bases, with 10 bases between. The CDR3 consists of 15 residues. This CDR3 is CASSSYQSSYNEQFF. Here the CDR3 DNA reads TGTGCCAGCAGTTCTTACCAATCCTCCTACAATGAGCAGTTCTTC.